This T cell receptor beta chain stems from a study of blood T cell repertoires in COVID-19. Study-wide context: Italy, Spain and the United States were the sources of the convalescent and acute COVID-19 samples. Sources were T cells, B-cell-depleted T cells, or PBMCs; the material itself was cDNA or gDNA.

Germline values: CDR1 SGHAT, CDR2 FQNNGV. This CDR3 has 13 residues. Trimming pared 8 bases from V and 3 bases from J, leaving 14 bases between. As handled by the study authors: From reference gene primer amplification, estimates of nucleated cell counts were derived. Profiling relied on immunoSEQ multiplex PCR, and the TCRdb table lists in-frame clones only, not all of them. For V, J and clone size, that table is used; D and trimming come from the DNA. The sample has over 350,000 clones, 87% seen once. This clone was seen once. V gene TRBV11-2 combines with J gene TRBJ2-7; tentative D call: TRBD2 (7 bases). Sequencing was performed on PBMCs or T cells enriched from blood (not recorded which). This clonotype was obtained from a woman aged 50 to 60 who had recovered from COVID-19. This chain's CDR3 is CASVAGAGYEQYF. The CDR3 coding sequence is TGTGCCAGCGTCGCGGGGGCTGGCTACGAGCAGTACTTC.